This T cell receptor (beta chain) appears in the sequencing data of a study of blood T cell repertoires in COVID-19. TCRdb's copy holds only in-frame clones and misses some; the assay was immunoSEQ multiplex PCR. The sample contains about 140,000 clones, around 86% of which appear only once. The sequence came from a man aged 60 to 69 who had recovered from COVID-19. Sequencing was carried out using PBMCs or T cells enriched from blood (not recorded which).

Here the CDR3 reads CASRAGWQPQHF. The CDR3 DNA is TGTGCCAGCAGGGCGGGCTGGCAGCCCCAGCATTTT. The rearrangement links TRBV6-5 to TRBJ1-5; D is unclear. V gave up 6 bases and J gave up 7 bases, with 10 bases separating them. CDR1 MNHEY and CDR2 SVGAGI come from the germline V gene. CDR3 length: 12 residues.